What follows are 3 T cell receptor beta chains derived from one specimen sequenced in a study of T-cell reconstitution after alpha-beta-depleted transplantation in children. Unique molecular identifiers were incorporated during preparation of the TCRbeta library. TCRdb reprocessed the PCR reads with MiXCR, giving one entry per CDR3 protein. The repertoire has over 70,000 distinct CDR3 sequences, 10% to 15% of them found once; the top ten carry around 13%. Sequencing used PBMCs from the stem cell graft donor, obtained from the stem cell graft. The receptors originated from a human donor who donated a stem cell graft to a child with inherited bone marrow failure.

This clonotype was counted ten times or more. CDR3 DNA sequence: TGCAGCGTAGGGACGGAACCGAATCAGCCCCAGCATTTT. It yields the protein CSVGTEPNQPQHF. V gene TRBV29-1 combines with J gene TRBJ1-5, with a weak D call TRBD1 (5 bases). Looked up from germline, CDR1 is SQVTM and CDR2 is ANQGSEA. V was shortened by 6 bases and J by 4 bases, with 13 bases between the two germline ends. This CDR3 has 13 amino acids.

The genes are TRBV11-2 and TRBJ2-3; tentatively, D is TRBD2 (6 bases). CDR1 SGHAT and CDR2 FQNNGV come from the germline V gene. CDR3 size: 14 residues. The V end was cut by 3 bases, the J end by 4 bases, with 11 bases between. The CDR3 protein is CASSLGTWADTQYF. CDR3 bases: TGTGCCAGCAGCTTGGGGACTTGGGCAGATACGCAGTATTTT.

Many counts were recorded for this clonotype. The V and J genes are TRBV7-8 and TRBJ2-3; D is ambiguous. Trimming shortened V by 6 bases and J by 4 bases, and 11 bases separated the two germline ends. The CDR3 covers 13 residues. In germline, CDR1 is SGHVS, CDR2 FQNEAQ. The CDR3 DNA sequence: TGTGCCAGCAGTTATAGCCAGCCAGATACGCAGTATTTT. This translates into CASSYSQPDTQYF. The full variable domain, completed using reference TRBV7-8 and TRBJ2-3, is GAGVSQSPRYKVAKRGQDVALRCDPISGHVSLFWYQQALGQGPEFLTYFQNEAQLDKSGLPSDRFFAERPEGSVSTLKIQRTQQEDSAVYLCASSYSQPDTQYFGPGTRLTVL.